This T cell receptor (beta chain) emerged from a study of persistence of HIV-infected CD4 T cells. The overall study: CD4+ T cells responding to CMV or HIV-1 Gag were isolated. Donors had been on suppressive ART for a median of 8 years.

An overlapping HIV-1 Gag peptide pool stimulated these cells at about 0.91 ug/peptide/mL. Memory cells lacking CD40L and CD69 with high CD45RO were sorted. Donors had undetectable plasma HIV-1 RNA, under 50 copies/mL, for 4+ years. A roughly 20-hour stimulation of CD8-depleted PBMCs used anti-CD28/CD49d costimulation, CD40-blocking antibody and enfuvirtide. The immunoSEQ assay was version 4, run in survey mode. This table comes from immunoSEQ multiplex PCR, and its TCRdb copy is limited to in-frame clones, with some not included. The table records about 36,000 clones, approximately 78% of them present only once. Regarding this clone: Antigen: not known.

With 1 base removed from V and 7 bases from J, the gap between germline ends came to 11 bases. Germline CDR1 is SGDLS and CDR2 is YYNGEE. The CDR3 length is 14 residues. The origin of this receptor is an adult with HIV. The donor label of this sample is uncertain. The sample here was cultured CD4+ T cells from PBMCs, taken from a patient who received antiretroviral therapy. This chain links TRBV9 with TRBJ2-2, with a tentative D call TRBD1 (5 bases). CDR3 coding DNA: TGTGCCAGCAGCGTATTAAGGGGTGGCGGGGAGCTGTTTTTT. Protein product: CASSVLRGGGELFF. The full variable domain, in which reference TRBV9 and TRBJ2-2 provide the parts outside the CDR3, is DSGVTQTPKHLITATGQRVTLRCSPRSGDLSVYWYQQSLDQGLQFLIQYYNGEERAKGNILERFSAQQFPDLHSELNLSSLELGDSALYFCASSVLRGGGELFFGEGSRLTVL.